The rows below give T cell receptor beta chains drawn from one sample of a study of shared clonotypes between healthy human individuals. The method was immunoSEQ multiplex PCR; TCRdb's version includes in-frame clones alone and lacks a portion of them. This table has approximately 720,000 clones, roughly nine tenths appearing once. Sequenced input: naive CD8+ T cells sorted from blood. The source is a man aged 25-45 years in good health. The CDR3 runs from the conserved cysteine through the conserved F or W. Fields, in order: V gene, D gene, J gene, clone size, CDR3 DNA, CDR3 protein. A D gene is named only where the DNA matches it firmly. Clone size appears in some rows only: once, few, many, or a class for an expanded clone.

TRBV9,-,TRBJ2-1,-,TGTGCCAGCAGCGGAGATGAGCAGTTCTTC,CASSGDEQFF
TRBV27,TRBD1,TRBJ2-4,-,TGTGCCAGCAGTTTAGGGACAGGACGATTCAACATTCAGTACTTC,CASSLGTGRFNIQYF
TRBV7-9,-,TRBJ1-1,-,TGTGCCAGCAGCTCAAAACAGGTGAACACTGAAGCTTTCTTT,CASSSKQVNTEAFF
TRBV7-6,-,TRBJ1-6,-,TGTGCCAGCAGCTTAGCGCGGAGGGGTTATAATTCACCCCTCCACTTT,CASSLARRGYNSPLHF
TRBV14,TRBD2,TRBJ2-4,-,TGTGCCAGCAGCCAGGGAGGGCCTTTAGCCAAAAACATTCAGTACTTC,CASSQGGPLAKNIQYF
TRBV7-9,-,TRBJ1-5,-,TGTGCCAGCTCCTCGAGCTTGGAGCAGCCCCAGCATTTT,CASSSSLEQPQHF
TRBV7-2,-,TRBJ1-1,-,TGTGCCAGCAGCCGGCGGGGGAACACTGAAGCTTTCTTT,CASSRRGNTEAFF
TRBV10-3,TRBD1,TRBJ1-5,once,TGTGCCATCAGGGGACAGCCTGATCAGCCCCAGCATTTT,CAIRGQPDQPQHF
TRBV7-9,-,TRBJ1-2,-,TGTGCCAGCAGCGGTCACAGGGATGGCTACACCTTC,CASSGHRDGYTF
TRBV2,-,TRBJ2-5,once,TGTGCCAGCTCTCCGGGGGAGACCCAGTACTTC,CASSPGETQYF
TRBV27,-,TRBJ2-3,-,TGTGCCAGCACCCACCAAGGCGCAGATACGCAGTATTTT,CASTHQGADTQYF
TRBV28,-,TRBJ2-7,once,TGTGCCACCATACCCTCGGAGGGCCGAGGGAACGAGCAGTACTTC,CATIPSEGRGNEQYF
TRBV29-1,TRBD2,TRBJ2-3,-,TGCAGCGTTTCTCCCGGGACTAGCGGAGTTACGCAGTATTTT,CSVSPGTSGVTQYF
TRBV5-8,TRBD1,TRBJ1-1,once,TGTGCCAGCAGCCCGGGACAGGGGGCATCGACTGAAGCTTTCTTT,CASSPGQGASTEAFF
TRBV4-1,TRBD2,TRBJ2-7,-,TGCGCCAGCAGCCAAGGTCATCCCTCAGGGACTAGGTTCTACGAGCAGTACTTC,CASSQGHPSGTRFYEQYF
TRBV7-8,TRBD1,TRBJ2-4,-,TGTGCCAGCAGCAGCACAGGGGTCCTTAAAAACATTCAGTACTTC,CASSSTGVLKNIQYF
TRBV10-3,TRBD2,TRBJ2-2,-,TGTGCCACCCGTATACTAGCGGAGCACACCGGGGAGCTGTTTTTT,CATRILAEHTGELFF
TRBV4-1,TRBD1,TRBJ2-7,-,TGCGCCAGCAGCCAGGAAGGGACAGGGAGTTTCTACGAGCAGTACTTC,CASSQEGTGSFYEQYF
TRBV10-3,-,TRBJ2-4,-,TGTGCCATCAGTGGGGATGGGTACATTCAGTACTTC,CAISGDGYIQYF
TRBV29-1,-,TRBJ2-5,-,TGCAGCGTTTGGTGGGAGATGCAAGAGACCCAGTACTTC,CSVWWEMQETQYF
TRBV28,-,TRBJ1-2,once,TGTGCCAGCAGTTCCAGTCTCTTATTAAGTTCCCTCGGACAGCTTAATACGGACCTGACCTTC,CASSSSLLLSSLGQLNTDLTF
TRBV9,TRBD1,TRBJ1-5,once,TGTGCCAGCAGCGTAGAAGGGACAGGCAATCAGCCCCAGCATTTT,CASSVEGTGNQPQHF
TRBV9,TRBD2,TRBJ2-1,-,TGTGCCAGCAGCATAGGGACTAGCAATGAGCAGTTCTTC,CASSIGTSNEQFF
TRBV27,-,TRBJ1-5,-,TGTGCCAGCAGTTATGTAAATCAGCCCCAGCATTTT,CASSYVNQPQHF
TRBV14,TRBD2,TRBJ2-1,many,TGTGCCAGCAGCCAAGTATTCCTAGCGGGAGAGGTTGAGCAGTTCTTC,CASSQVFLAGEVEQFF
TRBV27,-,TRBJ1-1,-,TGTGCCAGCAGTTTACTTTCGGTTAACACTGAAGCTTTCTTT,CASSLLSVNTEAFF
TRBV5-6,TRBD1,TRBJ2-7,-,TGTGCCAGCAGCTTGGCCCAGGGGACAGGATCCTACGAGCAGTACTTC,CASSLAQGTGSYEQYF
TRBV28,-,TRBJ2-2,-,TGTGCCAGCAGAGCTCTCCTAGGGGTCAGGGGGCGGACTAGGAGGTCCGGGGAGCTGTTTTTT,CASRALLGVRGRTRRSGELFF
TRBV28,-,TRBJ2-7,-,TGTGCCAGCAGTTTTTACAGAGCAGACTACGAGCAGTACTTC,CASSFYRADYEQYF
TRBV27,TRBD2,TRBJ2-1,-,TGTGCCAGCAGTCAAGGACTAGCGGGAGTCAGTGAGCAGTTCTTC,CASSQGLAGVSEQFF
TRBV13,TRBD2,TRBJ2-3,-,TGTGCCAGCAGCGCACTTAGCGGGAGGGAGGGTGATACGCAGTATTTT,CASSALSGREGDTQYF
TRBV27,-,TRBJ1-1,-,TGTGCCAGCAGTGGAGGGGACATCGCCTATGAAGGAACTGAAGCTTTCTTT,CASSGGDIAYEGTEAFF
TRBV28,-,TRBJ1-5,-,TGTGCCAGCAGTTTGGAGGTTGAAAGTGGGTATAGCAATCAGCCCCAGCATTTT,CASSLEVESGYSNQPQHF
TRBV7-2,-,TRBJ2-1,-,TGTGCCAGCAGCCCCAGGGAATCGCTTGAGCAGTTCTTC,CASSPRESLEQFF
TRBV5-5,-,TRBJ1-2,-,TGTGCCAGCAGCTTGGTAGAGGGCGATGGCTACACCTTC,CASSLVEGDGYTF
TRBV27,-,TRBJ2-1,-,TGTGCCAGCAGTCCTGGGACATCTGAACGTGAGCAGTTCTTC,CASSPGTSEREQFF
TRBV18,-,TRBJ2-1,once,TGTGCCAGCACGAGGGGGGGATACAATGAGCAGTTCTTC,CASTRGGYNEQFF
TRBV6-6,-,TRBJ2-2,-,TGTGCCAGCATGGCGGCGGGCGGGGAGCTGTTTTTT,CASMAAGGELFF
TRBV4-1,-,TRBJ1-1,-,TGCGCCAGCAGCCCTTGGACAGTGTCAACTGAAGCTTTCTTT,CASSPWTVSTEAFF
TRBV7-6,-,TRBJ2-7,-,TGTGCCAGCAGCTTAGACCCGGCGAAAGGGACCCACGAGCAGTACTTC,CASSLDPAKGTHEQYF
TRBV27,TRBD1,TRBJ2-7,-,TGTGCCAGCAGTTGGGGGACAGCGAGCACCTACGAGCAGTACTTC,CASSWGTASTYEQYF
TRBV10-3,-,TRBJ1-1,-,TGTGCCATCAGTGAGTCTGGCAGGGTGACTGAAGCTTTCTTT,CAISESGRVTEAFF
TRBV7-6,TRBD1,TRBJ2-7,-,TGTGCCAGCAGCTCTCGACAGGGGGCAGACGAGCAGTACTTC,CASSSRQGADEQYF
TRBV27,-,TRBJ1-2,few,TGTGCCAGCAGTTTTTCAGGGGCCCCTAACTATGGCTACACCTTC,CASSFSGAPNYGYTF
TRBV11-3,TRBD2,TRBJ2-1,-,TGTGCCAGCAGCTTGCGGGAGCGTGGCAATGAGCAGTTCTTC,CASSLRERGNEQFF
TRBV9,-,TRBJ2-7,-,TGTGCCAGCAGCGTAAACGGGGTGAGCTCCTACGAGCAGTACTTC,CASSVNGVSSYEQYF
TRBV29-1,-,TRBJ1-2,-,TGCAGCGTTGATGAAGGGGACGGGGCTAACTATGGCTACACCTTC,CSVDEGDGANYGYTF
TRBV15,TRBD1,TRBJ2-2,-,TGTGCCACCAGCAGAACCTCCGGGACAGGGGGCGGGGAGCTGTTTTTT,CATSRTSGTGGGELFF
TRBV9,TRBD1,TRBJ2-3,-,TGTGCCAGCAGCGTAGGGACAGGGGGTTTCACAGATACGCAGTATTTT,CASSVGTGGFTDTQYF
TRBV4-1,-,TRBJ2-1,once,TGCGCCAGCAGCCAAGGAGGGGCGTGGGAGCAGTTCTTC,CASSQGGAWEQFF
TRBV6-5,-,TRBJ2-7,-,TGTGCCAGCAGTTACTCGAAGGGGCAGACATCCTACGAGCAGTACTTC,CASSYSKGQTSYEQYF
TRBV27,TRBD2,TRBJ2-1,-,TGTGCCAGCAACCGCGGGGGGTCGGGGAATGAGCAGTTCTTC,CASNRGGSGNEQFF
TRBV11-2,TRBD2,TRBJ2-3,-,TGTGCCAGCAGCTTAGGGACTAGCGGGAGGGGGGATACGCAGTATTTT,CASSLGTSGRGDTQYF
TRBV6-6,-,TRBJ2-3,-,TGTGCCAGCAGTTACTCGGGGCCAGATACGCAGTATTTT,CASSYSGPDTQYF
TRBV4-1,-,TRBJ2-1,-,TGCGCCAGCAGCCAAGATCTCGGGTTTCTCCACAATGAGCAGTTCTTC,CASSQDLGFLHNEQFF
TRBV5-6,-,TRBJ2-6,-,TGTGCCAGCAGCTTGTGGGGGGCAGGGGCCAACGTCCTGACTTTC,CASSLWGAGANVLTF
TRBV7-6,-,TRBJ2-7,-,TGTGCCAGCAGCCCGGGGGCAGACTCATCCTACGAGCAGTACTTC,CASSPGADSSYEQYF
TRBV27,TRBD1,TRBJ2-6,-,TGTGCCAGCTCGACAGGGTTCTCTGGGGCCAACGTCCTGACTTTC,CASSTGFSGANVLTF
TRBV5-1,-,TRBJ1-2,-,TGCGCCCTCGCGGTCAGTATCGGCTACACCTTC,CALAVSIGYTF